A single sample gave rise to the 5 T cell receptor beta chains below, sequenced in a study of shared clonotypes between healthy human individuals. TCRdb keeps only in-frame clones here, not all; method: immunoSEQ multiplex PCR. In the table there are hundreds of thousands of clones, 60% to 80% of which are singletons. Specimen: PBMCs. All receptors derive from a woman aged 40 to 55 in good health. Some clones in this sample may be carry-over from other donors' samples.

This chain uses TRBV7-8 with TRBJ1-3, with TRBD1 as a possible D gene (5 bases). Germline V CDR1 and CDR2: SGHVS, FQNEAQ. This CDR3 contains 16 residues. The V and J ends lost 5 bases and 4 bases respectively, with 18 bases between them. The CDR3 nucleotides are TGTGCCAGCAGCCCTAGACAGTCTTTAACCGGAAACACCATATATTTT. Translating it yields CASSPRQSLTGNTIYF.

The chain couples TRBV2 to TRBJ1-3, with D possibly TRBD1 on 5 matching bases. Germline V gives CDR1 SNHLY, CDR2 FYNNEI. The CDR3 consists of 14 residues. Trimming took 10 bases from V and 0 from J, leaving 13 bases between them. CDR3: CATRDSDSGNTIYF. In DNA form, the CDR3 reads TGTGCCACCCGGGACTCGGACTCTGGAAACACCATATATTTT.

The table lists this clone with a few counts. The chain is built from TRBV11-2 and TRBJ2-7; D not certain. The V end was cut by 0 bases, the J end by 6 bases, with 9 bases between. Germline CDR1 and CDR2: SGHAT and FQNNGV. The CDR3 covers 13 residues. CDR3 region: CASSLDWRSEQYF. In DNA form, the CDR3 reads TGTGCCAGCAGCTTAGATTGGAGAAGCGAGCAGTACTTC. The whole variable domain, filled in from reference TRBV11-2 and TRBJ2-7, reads EAGVAQSPRYKIIEKRQSVAFWCNPISGHATLYWYQQILGQGPKLLIQFQNNGVVDDSQLPKDRFSAERLKGVDSTLKIQPAKLEDSAVYLCASSLDWRSEQYFGPGTRLTVT.

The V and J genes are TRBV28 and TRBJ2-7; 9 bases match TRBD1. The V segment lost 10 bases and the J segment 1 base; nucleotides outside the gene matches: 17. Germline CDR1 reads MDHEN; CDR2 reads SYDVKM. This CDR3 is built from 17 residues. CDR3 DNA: TGTGCCATCCAACTAAGGTCGGGACAGGGAAGGTCCTACGAGCAGTACTTC. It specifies CAIQLRSGQGRSYEQYF.

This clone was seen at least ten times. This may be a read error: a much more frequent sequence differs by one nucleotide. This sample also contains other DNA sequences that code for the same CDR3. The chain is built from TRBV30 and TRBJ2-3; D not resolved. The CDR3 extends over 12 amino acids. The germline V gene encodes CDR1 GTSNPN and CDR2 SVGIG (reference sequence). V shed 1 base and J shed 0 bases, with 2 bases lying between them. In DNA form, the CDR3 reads TGTGCCTGGAGTGGCAGCACAGATACGCAGTATTTT. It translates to CAWSGSTDTQYF.